The table lists the clone carrying this T cell receptor beta chain with many counts. V was cut by 4 bases and J by 0 bases, with 9 bases left in between. This CDR3 is built from 14 residues. Per germline, CDR1 SGHRS and CDR2 YFSETQ. This entry comes from a study of identical twins. One entry per CDR3 protein, called by TCRdb with MiXCR from the 5' RACE reads. This sample carries roughly 700,000 distinct CDR3 sequences, 8.6% of them seen once, and the ten largest clones take 0.8% to 1%. This same sample was also part of a study on yellow fever vaccine responses in identical twins.

This clonotype originated in a woman between 18 and 29 years old in good health. The rearrangement uses TRBV5-1 and TRBJ2-3, with a weak D call TRBD2 (5 bases). Sequenced sample: PBMCs. CDR3 coding DNA: TGCGCCAGCAGCGGACGGGGAAGCACAGATACGCAGTATTTT. Translating it yields CASSGRGSTDTQYF.